This record looks at one T cell receptor beta chain sequence and its context. This sample was included in a study of T-cell reconstitution after alpha-beta-depleted transplantation in children. This sample's TCRbeta library carried unique molecular identifier barcodes. TCRdb independently ran MiXCR on the PCR reads; one entry per CDR3 protein. The repertoire holds 530,000 or so distinct CDR3 sequences, approximately 30% seen once, with around a third in the top ten. The starting material was PBMCs, obtained before TCRalphabeta/CD19-depleted stem cell transplant. This receptor was taken from a boy younger than two with Wiskott-Aldrich syndrome, due to receive a stem cell transplant.

This CDR3 reads CASRTTGASYNEQFF. In nucleotides, the CDR3 is TGTGCCAGCAGGACAACGGGAGCCTCGTACAATGAGCAGTTCTTC. The chain uses TRBV12-3 or TRBV12-4 and TRBJ2-1; D is perhaps TRBD2 (6 bases). The germline V and J ends were trimmed by 6 bases and 4 bases, with 16 bases remaining between them. The CDR3 runs to 15 residues.